These 14 T cell receptor beta chains were all obtained from the same sample, sequenced in a study of control samples from healthy donors and cancer patients. Libraries were prepared by immunoSEQ multiplex PCR; TCRdb keeps only in-frame clonotypes and omits some of them. The sample carries around 93,000 clones, 92% recorded once. Sample: blood. The receptors shown here come from a human donor in good health. The donor label of this sample is uncertain.

This clone was seen just once. The gene calls are TRBV7-9 and TRBJ1-5; no firm D call. V lost 0 bases and J lost 4, with 10 bases in between. Germline V gives CDR1 SEHNR, CDR2 FQNEAQ (reference sequence). The CDR3 totals 15 residues. CDR3: CASSLAGGGNQPQHF. DNA for the CDR3: TGTGCCAGCAGCTTAGCAGGAGGCGGGAATCAGCCCCAGCATTTT.

The chain links TRBV5-6 to TRBJ2-7, with no clear D. Germline loops: CDR1 SGHDT, CDR2 YYEEEE. The V and J ends lost 3 bases and 4 bases respectively, with 14 bases between them. CDR3 length: 14 residues. CDR3 residues: CASSWFSEIYEQYF. The CDR3 DNA is TGTGCCAGCAGCTGGTTTTCGGAGATTTACGAGCAGTACTTC.

In DNA, the CDR3 is TGTGCCAGTAGTAGAAAAATTGGGACTAGCGGGGAGAGCTCCTACGAGCAGTACTTC. Translating gives CASSRKIGTSGESSYEQYF. This chain joins TRBV19 and TRBJ2-7, with 13 bases fitting TRBD2. J lost 0 bases, V lost 4 bases, and 12 bases had no gene match. Germline V CDR1 and CDR2: LNHDA, SQIVND (reference sequence). The CDR3 is 19 amino acids. Full variable domain (missing parts from reference TRBV19 and TRBJ2-7): DGGITQSPKYLFRKEGQNVTLSCEQNLNHDAMYWYRQDPGQGLRLIYYSQIVNDFQKGDIAEGYSVSREKKESFPLTVTSAQKNPTAFYLCASSRKIGTSGESSYEQYFGPGTRLTVT.

This clone occurred once. The CDR3, as DNA: TGCGCCAGCAGCTTGAGTGGACAGGGAGAAAAACTGTTTTTT. As protein: CASSLSGQGEKLFF. The chain employs TRBV5-1 and TRBJ1-4; 8 bases are a match to TRBD1. The CDR3 loop spans 14 amino acids. Germline trimming cut 1 base from V and 8 bases from J; bases unmatched to any gene: 4. Germline V gene data show CDR1 as SGHRS and CDR2 as YFSETQ.

The V and J genes are TRBV6-1 and TRBJ1-5; 7 bases fit TRBD1. The germline V gene encodes CDR1 MNHNS and CDR2 SASEGT. This CDR3 region has 14 residues. Germline trimming cut 8 bases from V and 0 bases from J; bases unmatched to any gene: 4. CDR3 nucleotides: TGTGCCAGCGAGACAGGGAGTAGCAATCAGCCCCAGCATTTT. It translates to CASETGSSNQPQHF.

The rearrangement links TRBV6-6 to TRBJ1-6; TRBD1 aligns across 8 bases. J gave up 13 bases and V 6 bases, and 11 bases lay outside the gene matches. The CDR3 loop spans 14 amino acids. Germline V gene sequence: CDR1 MNHNY, CDR2 SVGAGI (reference sequence). CDR3: CASRDRDRTNPLHF. The CDR3 nucleotides read TGTGCCAGCAGAGACCGGGACAGGACGAATCCCCTCCACTTT.

The chain carries TRBV21-1 and TRBJ1-1; TRBD1 is the table's D call and was not checked against the DNA. TRBV21-1 is annotated as a pseudogene. The CDR3 length is 17 residues. Here the CDR3 DNA reads TGTGCCAGCAGCACCCGGGACAAGTGGACGCTGAACACTGAAGCTTTCTTT. Translating it yields CASSTRDKWTLNTEAFF.

The chain employs TRBV2 and TRBJ1-2, with 7 bases fitting TRBD1. V was clipped by 0 bases and J by 0 bases; unmatched bases: 10. The CDR3 loop spans 18 amino acids. Looked up from germline, CDR1 is SNHLY and CDR2 is FYNNEI. The CDR3 DNA is TGTGCCAGCAGTGAAGCCCCACCTACAGGGGTTACTAACTATGGCTACACCTTC. It specifies CASSEAPPTGVTNYGYTF.

The chain is built from TRBV7-2 and TRBJ2-7, with 8 bases fitting TRBD2. This CDR3 spans 15 amino acids. Germline values: CDR1 SGHTA, CDR2 FQGNSA. Germline trimming cut 1 base from V and 5 bases from J; bases unmatched to any gene: 7. The CDR3 loop is CASSLDRGGINEQYV. In DNA form, the CDR3 reads TGTGCCAGCAGCTTAGATCGGGGGGGGATCAACGAGCAGTACGTC.

This rearrangement joins TRBV28 to TRBJ1-5; D unresolved. The CDR3 totals 12 residues. Trimming shortened V by 2 bases and J by 5 bases, and 4 bases separated the two germline ends. Germline V gene lookup returns CDR1 MDHEN and CDR2 SYDVKM. The CDR3 nucleotides are TGTGCCAGCAGTTTACCATATCAGCCCCAGCATTTT. It yields the protein CASSLPYQPQHF.

This chain uses TRBV6-2 or TRBV6-3 with TRBJ1-6, with D possibly TRBD1 on 6 matching bases. Trimming removed 5 bases from V and 7 bases from J, with 15 bases in between. CDR1 and CDR2 (germline): MNHEY, SVGEGT. CDR3 size: 15 residues. The CDR3 region has the DNA TGTGCCAGCAGTCTCTGGGGGGCGCAAAATTCACCCCTCCACTTT. Translated: CASSLWGAQNSPLHF.

The chain carries TRBV18 and TRBJ1-6; D gene uncertain. There are 13 residues in the CDR3. The V gene lost 3 bases and the J gene lost 9 bases, with 9 bases spanning the gap. Germline lookup yields CDR1 KGHSH and CDR2 LQKENI. The CDR3 nucleotides read TGTGCCAGCTCACCTGGTGGGGTTTCACCCCTCCACTTT. Translation: CASSPGGVSPLHF.

The chain is built from TRBV3-1 (or the pseudogene TRBV3-2) and TRBJ2-1, with D hard to call. The ends were cut back, 6 bases at V and 5 bases at J, with 14 bases in the middle. Germline assignment: CDR1 LGHDT and CDR2 YNNKEL (reference sequence). The CDR3 has 14 residues. CDR3 sequence reads: CASSNSLVNNEQFF. CDR3 nucleotides: TGTGCCAGCAGTAACTCGCTCGTCAACAATGAGCAGTTCTTC.

This rearrangement joins TRBV9 to TRBJ1-3; TRBD1 aligns across 12 bases. Germline V gene lookup returns CDR1 SGDLS and CDR2 YYNGEE. There are 17 residues in the CDR3. V lost 4 bases and J lost 7; bases outside the gene matches: 12. CDR3 bases: TGTGCCAGCAGCAAAGGGACAGGGGGCCCCATTACGAACACCATATATTTT. It codes for CASSKGTGGPITNTIYF.